This entry concerns a single T cell receptor beta chain. Antigen: not known. The CDR3 loop spans 15 amino acids. V was clipped by 5 bases and J by 3 bases; unmatched bases: 9. Germline CDR1 reads LGHDT; CDR2 reads YNNKEL (reference sequence). TCRdb's copy holds only in-frame clones and misses some; the assay was immunoSEQ multiplex PCR. The sample yields roughly 140,000 clones, about 89% seen once. This entry comes from a study of T cell responses to AZD1222 COVID-19 vaccine. Study observations and caveats: Only five to seven AZD1222 recipients were seropositive at baseline.

The chain recombines TRBV3-1 (or the pseudogene TRBV3-2) with TRBJ2-7; 8 bases line up with TRBD1. The material sequenced was peripheral blood, taken on day 0 of MenACWY control vaccination. The receptor comes from an adult in good health. CDR3 in amino acids: CASSWSGQDFYEQYF. The CDR3 DNA is TGTGCCAGCAGCTGGTCGGGACAGGACTTCTACGAGCAGTACTTC.